Described below is a single T cell receptor (beta chain) sequence and its context. Its matching antigen is unknown. TCRdb's copy holds only in-frame clones and misses some; the assay was immunoSEQ multiplex PCR. Found here are 350,000 to 400,000 clones, approximately 90% of them singletons; the top ten hold 3.5%. The treatment was: around 19 received Ad26.COV2.S at low or high dose, single or two shots; 5 received placebo; per-sample allocation not given. On day 63 after the first injection, vaccine and placebo recipients gave samples. The shot given was an Ad26 vector that makes Wuhan-strain SARS-CoV-2 spike. The data were obtained in a study of Ad26.COV2.S vaccination and SARS-CoV-2 variants. This CDR3 spans 14 amino acids. With 3 bases removed from V and 1 base from J, the gap between germline ends came to 10 bases. Study outcomes and limitations: Total T cell responses were possibly underestimated by TCR breadth and depth analyses. Whether participants received vaccine or placebo, their non-spike TCR breadth was similar.

The sequence derives from a person between 18 and 65 years old who received the Ad26.COV2.S COVID-19 vaccine or a placebo. The chain carries TRBV5-3 and TRBJ2-5, with D perhaps matching TRBD2 (6 bases). TRBV5-3 is marked as an open reading frame, function uncertain. This material consisted of peripheral blood, taken in a trial of Ad26.COV2.S vaccine versus placebo. The CDR3 reads CARSSWTIQETQYF. CDR3 bases: TGTGCCAGAAGCTCCTGGACTATCCAAGAGACCCAGTACTTC.